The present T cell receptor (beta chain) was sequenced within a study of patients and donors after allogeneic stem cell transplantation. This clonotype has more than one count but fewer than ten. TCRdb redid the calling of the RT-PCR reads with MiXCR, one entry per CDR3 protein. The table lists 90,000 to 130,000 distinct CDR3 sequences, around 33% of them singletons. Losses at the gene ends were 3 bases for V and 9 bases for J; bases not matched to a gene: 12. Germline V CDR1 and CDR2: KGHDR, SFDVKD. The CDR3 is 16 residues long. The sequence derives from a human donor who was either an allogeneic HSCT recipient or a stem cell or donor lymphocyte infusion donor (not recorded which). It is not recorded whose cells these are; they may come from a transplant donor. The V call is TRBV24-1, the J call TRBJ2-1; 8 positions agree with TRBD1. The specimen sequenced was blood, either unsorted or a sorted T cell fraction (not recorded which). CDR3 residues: CATSDPAGGWSGEQFF. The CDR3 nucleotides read TGTGCCACCAGTGATCCTGCAGGGGGCTGGTCGGGTGAGCAGTTCTTC.